This entry concerns a single T cell receptor beta chain. The antigen remains unidentified. The sample originates from a study of blood T cells in healthy people across ages. Overall study findings and caveats: With donor CMV status unknown, expanded clonotype changes were possibly confounded.

Next came a second PCR, run for about 7 to 11 cycles, which used a sample-barcoded 5' primer along with a J-beta primer mix. Each cDNA molecule received a tag from a template-switch adaptor that had 12 random nucleotides. Sequencing recovered at least 2.5 million CDR3-containing paired-end reads from each sample. TCRdb ran MiXCR on the 5' RACE reads and lists one entry per CDR3 protein. The data show some 930,000 distinct CDR3 sequences, 25% to 35% seen once. CDR3 length equals 15 residues. Germline V CDR1 and CDR2: SGHNT, YENEEA. V lost 0 bases and J 2 bases, leaving 9 bases between the germline ends. This same sample was also part of a study on T cells of mothers and their children. According to that study: Versus unrelated pairs, overlap was slightly higher in related mother-child pairs, without reaching significance.

The receptor's source is a woman between 40 and 55 years old in good health. The V and J genes are TRBV11-3 and TRBJ2-3; no firm D call. The sequenced sample consisted of blood. The CDR3 DNA follows: TGTGCCAGCAGCTTAGACCAAGGGCTCACAGATACGCAGTATTTT. It codes for CASSLDQGLTDTQYF.